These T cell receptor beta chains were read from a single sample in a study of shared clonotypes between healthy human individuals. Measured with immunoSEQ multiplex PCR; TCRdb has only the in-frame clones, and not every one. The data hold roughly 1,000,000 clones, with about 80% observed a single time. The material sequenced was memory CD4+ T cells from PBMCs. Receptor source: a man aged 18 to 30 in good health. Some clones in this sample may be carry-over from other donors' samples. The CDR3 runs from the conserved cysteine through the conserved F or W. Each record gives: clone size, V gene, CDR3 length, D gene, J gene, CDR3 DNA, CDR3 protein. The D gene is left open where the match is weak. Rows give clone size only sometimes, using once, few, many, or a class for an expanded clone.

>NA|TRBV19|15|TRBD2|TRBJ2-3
TGTGCCACCCTATCCCGGGGGGTTAGCACAGATACGCAGTATTTT
CATLSRGVSTDTQYF
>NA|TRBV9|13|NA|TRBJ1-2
TGTGCCAGCAGCGTAGGATCAGGGAGCGGCTACACCTTC
CASSVGSGSGYTF
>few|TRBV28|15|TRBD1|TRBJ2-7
TGTGCCAGCAGTTCGCCAGGGACAGTTACCTACGAGCAGTACTTC
CASSSPGTVTYEQYF
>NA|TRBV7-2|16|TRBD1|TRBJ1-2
TGTGCCAGCAGCCCAAATGGCAGGGGGCGAAGCTATGGCTACACCTTC
CASSPNGRGRSYGYTF
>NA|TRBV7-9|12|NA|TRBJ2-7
TGTGCCAGCAGCTTAGTCGAGGCAGAGCAGTACTTC
CASSLVEAEQYF
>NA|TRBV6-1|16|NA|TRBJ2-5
TGTGCCAGCAGTGAGTGGACAGTATATGCCCCAGAGACCCAGTACTTC
CASSEWTVYAPETQYF
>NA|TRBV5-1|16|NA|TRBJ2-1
TGCGCCAGCAGCTCACCGGGAGGGGGCGAGGTGGATGAGCAGTTCTTC
CASSSPGGGEVDEQFF
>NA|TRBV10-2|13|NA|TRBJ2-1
TGCGCCAGCACCAAGGTAGGGGACACTGAGCAGTTCTTC
CASTKVGDTEQFF
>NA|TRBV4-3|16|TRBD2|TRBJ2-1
TGCGCCAGCAGCCAAGATCGAGGCGGGAGGGCCGTCGAGCAGTTCTTC
CASSQDRGGRAVEQFF
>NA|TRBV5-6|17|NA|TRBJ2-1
TGTGCCAGCAGTTTGGGCCTAGGGGAGACTTTCTACAATGAGCAGTTCTTC
CASSLGLGETFYNEQFF
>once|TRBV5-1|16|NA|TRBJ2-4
TGCGCCAGCAGCTTGGCGGCAGGGCTAGCCAAAAACATTCAGTACTTC
CASSLAAGLAKNIQYF
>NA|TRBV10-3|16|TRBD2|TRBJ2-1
TGTGCCATCAGATCCGGGACTAGCGGTCCCTACAATGAGCAGTTCTTC
CAIRSGTSGPYNEQFF
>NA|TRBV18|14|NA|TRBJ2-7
TGTGCCAGCTCACCGACTGCAAGGGACTACGAGCAGTACTTC
CASSPTARDYEQYF
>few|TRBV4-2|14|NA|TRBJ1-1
TGTGCCAGCAGCCAACTGACGGGACGCACTGAAGCTTTCTTT
CASSQLTGRTEAFF
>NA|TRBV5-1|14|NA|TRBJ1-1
TGCGCCAGCAGGCCGTTTGCCGGGACATATGAAGCTTTCTTT
CASRPFAGTYEAFF
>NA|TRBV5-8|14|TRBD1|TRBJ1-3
TGTGCCAGCAGCTTGGACAGGGGTGGAAACACCATATATTTT
CASSLDRGGNTIYF
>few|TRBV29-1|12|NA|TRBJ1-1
TGCAGCGTTGGGCAGGGAAGCACTGAAGCTTTCTTT
CSVGQGSTEAFF
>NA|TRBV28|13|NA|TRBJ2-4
TGTGCCAGCAGTGGAGAGGCCTTAAACATTCAGTACTTC
CASSGEALNIQYF
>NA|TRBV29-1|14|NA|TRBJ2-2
TGCAGCGTTGAAGTCGCTAGTTGGGCCGGGGAGCTGTTTTTT
CSVEVASWAGELFF
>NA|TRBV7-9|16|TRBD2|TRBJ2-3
TGTGCCAGCAGCTTAGGGGTAGCGGGAGGCGCAGATACGCAGTATTTT
CASSLGVAGGADTQYF
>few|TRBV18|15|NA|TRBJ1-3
TGTGCCAGCTCACCCCAAAGGAACTCTGGAAACACCATATATTTT
CASSPQRNSGNTIYF
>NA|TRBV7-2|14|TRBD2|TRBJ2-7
TGTGCCAGCAGCTTATTGGGGGGGAACTACGAGCAGTACTTC
CASSLLGGNYEQYF
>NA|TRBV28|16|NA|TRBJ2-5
TGTGCCAGCACCTCCCCCTCGGGAGCCTGGGGGGAGACCCAGTACTTC
CASTSPSGAWGETQYF
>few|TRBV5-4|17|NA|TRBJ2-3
TGTGCCAGCAGCGGCGTGGGTAACGGGAGAGACACAGATACGCAGTATTTT
CASSGVGNGRDTDTQYF